This T cell receptor beta chain was captured by sequencing in a study of T cell responses to AZD1222 COVID-19 vaccine (dated by TCRdb to the early 2020s). Background on the whole study: TCR sequencing covered approximately 230 trial participants: about 210 given two doses of AZD1222 and 26 given two doses of MenACWY control vaccine. Trial participants were enrolled by age into subgroups of 18-55, 56-69 and 70-plus years, and around 150, 28 and 57 TCR-sequenced participants, respectively, were included in these subgroups. Points the paper makes about the study in general: In the small 56-69-year group, the increase in depth fell short of significance, most likely because of low power. After two AZD1222 doses, spike-specific TCR breadth and depth were significantly higher than at day 0 and than in MenACWY recipients. Reportedly, close to half of the unique spike-specific TCRs recognized epitopes lying outside the regions that are mutated in the B.1.351 and B.1.1.7 variants. CD4 TCRs associated with the vaccine covered the entire spike protein, and the dominant responses were in regions 160-218 and 743-854. No day 14 peak-response samples were available, so repertoires were characterized only after the peak T cell response. Most participants were white British and females outnumbered males, and the authors suggested that clonal diversity may have been underestimated. Only a handful of AZD1222 recipients were SARS-CoV-2 seropositive at baseline, limiting conclusions about previously exposed vaccinees.

The intended sense of this specimen's time point label: about 28 days (+/-7) after the second vaccine dose. AZD1222 recipients with second doses at about 4 weeks or about 12 weeks were pooled, because spike-specific TCR depth and breadth did not differ between schedules. Vaccinee samples came from UK trials COV001 and COV002, including a single-blind randomized controlled phase 2/3 trial of AZD1222 (ChAdOx1 nCoV-19) in healthy adults. For TCRbeta chain sequencing, PBMC samples were collected from trial participants at day 0 and at day 28 after the second dose. As regards this clone: Which antigen it targets is not known. The input lacks base qualities; no much larger clone sits a single base away.

The CDR3 regions of human TCRbeta chains were subjected to immunosequencing. The authors' pipeline ran thus. Repertoire TCRs were checked for matches against a reference library of SARS-CoV-2-specific TCRs that had been generated using the MIRA antigen-specificity platform. Breadth meant the fraction of unique TCRs that were SARS-CoV-2-associated, whereas depth meant the fraction of total T cells that were SARS-CoV-2-associated. Using the MIRA data, each spike-specific TCR was assigned both to the spike region to which the TCR was reactive and to a CD4 or CD8 class. Log10-transformed breadth and depth values were compared by one-way ANOVA with Sidak's multiple comparisons tests. TCRdb's version of the immuneACCESS table is confined to in-frame rearrangements and falls short of the full clone set. An unresolved V gene accounts for under half of the shortfall where checked; the remainder is of unknown origin. V and J calls and clone size are as listed in that table; D and trimming were resolved from the DNA. In all, the sample holds around 58,000 clones, and more than 80% of those were seen once. The ten largest clones capture more than 14% of the sample.

The specimen was peripheral blood, collected 28 days after the second AZD1222 dose. This TCR was sampled from an adult who received the AZD1222 COVID-19 vaccine.

The CDR3 reads CASSSKRLLAVIGDTQYF. The DNA reads TGTGCCAGCAGTTCCAAACGACTGCTAGCGGTAATAGGGGATACGCAGTATTTT. This sequence uses TRBV28 and TRBJ2-3; 7 central nucleotides agree with TRBD2. The CDR3, from cysteine to phenylalanine, totals 18 residues. The CDR3 DNA has 54 bases and is translated from base 1. The V end gives up 4 bases and the J end 6 bases, leaving 19 bases in the junction not matched to a gene. CDR1 MDHEN and CDR2 SYDVKM are derived from the germline V gene.